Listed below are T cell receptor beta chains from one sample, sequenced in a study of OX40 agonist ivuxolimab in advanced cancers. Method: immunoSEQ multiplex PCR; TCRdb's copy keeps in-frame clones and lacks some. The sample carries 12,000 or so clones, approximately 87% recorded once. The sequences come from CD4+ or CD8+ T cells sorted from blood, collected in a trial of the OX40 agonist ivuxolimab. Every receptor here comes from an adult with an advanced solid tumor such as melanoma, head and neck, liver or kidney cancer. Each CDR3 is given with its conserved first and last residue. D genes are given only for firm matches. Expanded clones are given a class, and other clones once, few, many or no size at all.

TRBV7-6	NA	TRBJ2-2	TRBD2	TGTGCCAGCAACACACTAGCGGGAGTCAACACCGGGGAGCTGTTTTTT	CASNTLAGVNTGELFF
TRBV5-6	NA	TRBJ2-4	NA	TGTGCCAGCAGCTTGGCGGGAGCCAAAAACATTCAGTACTTC	CASSLAGAKNIQYF
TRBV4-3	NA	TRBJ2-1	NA	TGCGCCAGCAGCCAAGGCAATGAGCAGTTCTTC	CASSQGNEQFF
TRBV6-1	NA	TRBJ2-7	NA	TGTGCCAGCAGGACCGAATCATACGAGCAGTACTTC	CASRTESYEQYF
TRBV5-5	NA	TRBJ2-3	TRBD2	TGTGCCAGCAGCTCGACTAGCGGGGTTTATTTT	CASSSTSGVYF
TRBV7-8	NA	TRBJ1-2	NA	TGTGCCAGCAGCCCTGGGCCCCCGCCGGGCTACACCTTC	CASSPGPPPGYTF
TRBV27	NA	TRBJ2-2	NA	TGTGCCAGCAGTTTAGGGCCCCTGGGCACCGGGGAGCTGTTTTTT	CASSLGPLGTGELFF
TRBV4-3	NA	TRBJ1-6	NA	TGCGCCAGCAGCCAAGATTCGGACAGCTCCAATTCACCCCTCCACTTT	CASSQDSDSSNSPLHF
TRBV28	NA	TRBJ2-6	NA	TGTGCCAGCAGTTTTGTGGACAGTGCCGACTCTGGGGCCAACGTCCTGACTTTC	CASSFVDSADSGANVLTF
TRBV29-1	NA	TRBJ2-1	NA	TGCAGCGTTGACGAGTTCGAGCAGTTCTTC	CSVDEFEQFF
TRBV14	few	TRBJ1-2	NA	TGTGCCAGCAGCCAAGTTGGGGCGGGGTATGGCTACACCTTC	CASSQVGAGYGYTF
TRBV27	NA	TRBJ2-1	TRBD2	TGTGCCAGCAGTCCGGGACTAGCGGGAAGTGAGCAGTTCTTC	CASSPGLAGSEQFF
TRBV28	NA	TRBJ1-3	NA	TGTGCCAGCAGTCCCCCCAGGGTAGCTGGAAACACCATATATTTT	CASSPPRVAGNTIYF
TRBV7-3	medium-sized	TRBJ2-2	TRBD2	TGTGCCAGCAGCTTAACCCCCCCGGGACTAGCGGGAGGAGGCGGGGAGCTGTTTTTT	CASSLTPPGLAGGGGELFF
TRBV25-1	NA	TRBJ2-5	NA	TGTGCCAGCGCGTTAAACAGGGCAGGAGAGACCCAGTACTTC	CASALNRAGETQYF
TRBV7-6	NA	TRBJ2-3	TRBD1	TGTGCCAGCAGCCGGACAGGGGGCACAGATACGCAGTATTTT	CASSRTGGTDTQYF
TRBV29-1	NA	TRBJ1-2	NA	TGCAGCGTTGAAGACGGGCAGGGTCTCTATGGCTACACCTTC	CSVEDGQGLYGYTF
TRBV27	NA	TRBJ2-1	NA	TGTGCCAGCAGTTTCGGGACGGAGACTATTCCTACCTACAATGAGCAGTTCTTC	CASSFGTETIPTYNEQFF
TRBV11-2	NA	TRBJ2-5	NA	TGTGCCAGCGCCCAGCGGTACCAAGAGACCCAGTACTTC	CASAQRYQETQYF
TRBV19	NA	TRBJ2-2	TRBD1	TGTGCGCGTCGGACCGGACAGGCGAACACCGGGGAGCTGTTTTTT	CARRTGQANTGELFF
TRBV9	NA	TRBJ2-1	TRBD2	TGTGCCAGCAGCGTAGGAGCGGGAGGGGTTCATGAGCAGTTCTTC	CASSVGAGGVHEQFF
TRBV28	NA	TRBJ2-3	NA	TGTGCCAGCAGTGCCCTTAGTGGAGATACGCAGTATTTT	CASSALSGDTQYF
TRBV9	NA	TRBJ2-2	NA	TGTGCCAGCAGCGTAGACGGGAGTGGAACCGGGGAGCTGTTTTTT	CASSVDGSGTGELFF
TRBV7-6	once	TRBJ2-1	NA	TGTGCCAGCAGCTTAGAGACAGGTAACAATGAGCAGTTCTTC	CASSLETGNNEQFF
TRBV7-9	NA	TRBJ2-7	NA	TGTGCCAGCAGCCCAGGGGCCGACTACGAGCAGTACTTC	CASSPGADYEQYF
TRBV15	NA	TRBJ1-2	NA	TGTGCCACCAGCAGAGATAGGAGGGGGTACTATGGCTACACCTTC	CATSRDRRGYYGYTF
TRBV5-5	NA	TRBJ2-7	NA	TGTGCCAGCAGCTTCAGTCACGAGCAGTACTTC	CASSFSHEQYF
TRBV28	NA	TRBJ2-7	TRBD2	TGTGCCAGCAGTTTGGGCCCTAGCGGAACCTACGAGCAGTACTTC	CASSLGPSGTYEQYF
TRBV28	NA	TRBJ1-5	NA	TGTGCCAGCAGCCCGGAGGGTTATAGCAATCAGCCCCAGCATTTT	CASSPEGYSNQPQHF
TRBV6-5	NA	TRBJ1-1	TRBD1	TGTGCCAGCAGAGTGGGACAGACGAACACTGAAGCTTTCTTT	CASRVGQTNTEAFF
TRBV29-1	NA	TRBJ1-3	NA	TGCAGCGCCCGGACCCTCTCGGGAAACACCATATATTTT	CSARTLSGNTIYF
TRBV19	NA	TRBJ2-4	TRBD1	TGTGCCAGTAGCGGCTCCATCGACAGGGGGCTCGACATTCAGTACTTC	CASSGSIDRGLDIQYF
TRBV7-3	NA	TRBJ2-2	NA	TGTGCCAGCAGCTTAGGGATCGGTGGGACCGGGGAGCTGTTTTTT	CASSLGIGGTGELFF
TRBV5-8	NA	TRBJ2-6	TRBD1	TGTGCCAGCAGCTTCAGGGGGCGTGGGCGGAACTCTGGGGCCAACGTCCTGACTTTC	CASSFRGRGRNSGANVLTF
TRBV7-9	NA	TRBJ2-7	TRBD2	TGTGCCAGCAGCTCCCCCGGGACTAGCGGGGCCGAGCAGTACTTC	CASSSPGTSGAEQYF
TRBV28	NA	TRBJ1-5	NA	TGTGCCAGCAGTTTTGAGGGTCATAGCAATCAGCCCCAGCATTTT	CASSFEGHSNQPQHF
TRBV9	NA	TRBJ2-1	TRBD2	TGTGCCAGCAGCGAGACTAGCGGGAGGATCAATGAGCAGTTCTTC	CASSETSGRINEQFF
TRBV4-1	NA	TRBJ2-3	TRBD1	TGCGCCAGCAGCCAAGTACAGGGGGGCACAGATACGCAGTATTTT	CASSQVQGGTDTQYF
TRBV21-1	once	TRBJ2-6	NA	TGTGCCATGCAGGGGACCCAAAATTCTGGGGCCAACGTCCTGACTTTC	CAMQGTQNSGANVLTF
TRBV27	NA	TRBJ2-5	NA	TGTGCCAGCAGTCCACAGGGATACCAAGAGACCCAGTACTTC	CASSPQGYQETQYF
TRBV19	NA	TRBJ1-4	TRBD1	TGTGCCGTGAGGGGACAGTTTGAAGAAAAACTGTTTTTT	CAVRGQFEEKLFF
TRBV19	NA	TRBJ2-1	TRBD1	TGTGCCAGTAGTACTCCGGGACAGGGGTACAATGAGCAGTTCTTC	CASSTPGQGYNEQFF
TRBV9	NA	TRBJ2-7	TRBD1	TGTGCCAGCAGCGGACCGGGACAGGGGAACGAGCAGTACTTC	CASSGPGQGNEQYF
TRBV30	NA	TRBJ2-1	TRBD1	TGTGCCTGGGACACGGGACAGGGGATATACAATGAGCAGTTCTTC	CAWDTGQGIYNEQFF
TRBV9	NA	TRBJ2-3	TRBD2	TGTGCCAGCAGCGCCACTCTAGCGGGAGGTCCAGATACGCAGTATTTT	CASSATLAGGPDTQYF
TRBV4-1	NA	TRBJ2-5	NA	TGCGCCAGCAGCCATGAGGGGGAGGGGGCTTTGGAGACCCAGTACTTC	CASSHEGEGALETQYF
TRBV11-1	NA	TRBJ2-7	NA	TGTGCCAGCAGCTTAAGGAACTACGAGCAGTACTTC	CASSLRNYEQYF
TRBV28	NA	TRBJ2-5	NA	TGTGCCAGCAGTTTAAAGGGGACTTTGGGGCGCGGAGAGACCCAGTACTTC	CASSLKGTLGRGETQYF
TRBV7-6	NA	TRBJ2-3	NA	TGTGCCAGCAGCGCCGGGACCTCAGATACGCAGTATTTT	CASSAGTSDTQYF
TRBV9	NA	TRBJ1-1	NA	TGTGCCAGCAGCGCGAACCTCATCTCGGCCGGGGCTGAAGCTTTCTTT	CASSANLISAGAEAFF
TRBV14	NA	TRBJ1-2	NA	TGTGCCAGCAGCCCCTCGTCGAACTATGGCTACACCTTC	CASSPSSNYGYTF
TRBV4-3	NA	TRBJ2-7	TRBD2	TGCGCCAGCAGCCAAGATGGCAGTCTAGCGGGAGACAAGCAGTACTTC	CASSQDGSLAGDKQYF
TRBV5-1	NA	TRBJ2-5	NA	TGCGCCAGCAGCTTGTGGATCGGTAGCGCCCAAGAGACCCAGTACTTC	CASSLWIGSAQETQYF
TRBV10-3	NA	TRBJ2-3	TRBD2	TGTGCCATCAGGCAGTCGACTAGCGGGAGGACAGATACGCAGTATTTT	CAIRQSTSGRTDTQYF
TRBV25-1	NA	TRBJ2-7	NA	TGTGCCAGCAGTGATCCCGGGCCGACCTACGAGCAGTACTTC	CASSDPGPTYEQYF
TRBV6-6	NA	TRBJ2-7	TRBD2	TGTGCCAGCAGTTACGAAGCGGGAGGATACGAGCAGTACTTC	CASSYEAGGYEQYF
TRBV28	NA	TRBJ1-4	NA	TGTGCCAGCAGTTTATTGGGGGAAGGGGAAAAACTGTTTTTT	CASSLLGEGEKLFF